This T cell receptor (beta chain) came from a study of CD8 T cells in ankylosing spondylitis. From the 5' RACE reads, TCRdb called clonotypes with MiXCR, one entry per CDR3 protein. The table has 500,000 to 550,000 distinct CDR3 sequences, roughly 13% seen once. Broader study findings: Ankylosing spondylitis blood appeared to be characterized by a TCR beta motif of roughly eight highly homologous variants.

Concerning this clonotype itself: What it binds is unknown.

The ends lost 6 bases at V and 3 bases at J; junction bases unmatched: 7. CDR1 and CDR2 from the germline V gene are MNHNS and SASEGT. The CDR3 has 15 amino acids. This receptor was taken from a male donor with ankylosing spondylitis. The rearrangement uses TRBV6-1 and TRBJ1-4; 7 bases agree with TRBD1. The sequencing input was blood, either unsorted or a sorted T cell fraction (not recorded which). The CDR3 DNA follows: TGTGCCAGCAGGCACAGGGGCCTGGCTAATGAAAAACTGTTTTTT. Translation: CASRHRGLANEKLFF.